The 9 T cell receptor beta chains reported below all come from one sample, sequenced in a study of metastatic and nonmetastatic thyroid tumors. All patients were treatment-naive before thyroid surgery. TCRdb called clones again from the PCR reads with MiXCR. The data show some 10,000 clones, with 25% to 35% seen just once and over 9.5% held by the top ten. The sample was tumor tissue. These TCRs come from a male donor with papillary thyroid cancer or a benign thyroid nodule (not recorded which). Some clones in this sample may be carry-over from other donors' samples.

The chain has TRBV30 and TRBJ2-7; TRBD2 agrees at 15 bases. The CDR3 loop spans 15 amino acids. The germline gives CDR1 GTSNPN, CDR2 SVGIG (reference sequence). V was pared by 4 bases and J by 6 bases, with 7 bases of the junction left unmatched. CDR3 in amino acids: CAWTRTSGRAREQYF. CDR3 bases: TGTGCCTGGACCAGGACTAGCGGGAGGGCCCGCGAGCAGTACTTC.

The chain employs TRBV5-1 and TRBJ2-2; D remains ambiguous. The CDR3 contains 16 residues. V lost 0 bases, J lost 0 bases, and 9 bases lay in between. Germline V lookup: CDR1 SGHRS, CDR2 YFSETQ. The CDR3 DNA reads TGCGCCAGCAGCTTGGTCACGTCACCGAACACCGGGGAGCTGTTTTTT. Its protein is CASSLVTSPNTGELFF.

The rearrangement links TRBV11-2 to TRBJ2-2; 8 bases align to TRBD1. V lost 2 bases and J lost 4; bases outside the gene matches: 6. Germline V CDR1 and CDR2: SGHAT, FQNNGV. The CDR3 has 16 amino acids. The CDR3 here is CASSLRQGARTGELFF. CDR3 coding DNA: TGTGCCAGCAGCTTAAGGCAGGGGGCGCGCACCGGGGAGCTGTTTTTT.

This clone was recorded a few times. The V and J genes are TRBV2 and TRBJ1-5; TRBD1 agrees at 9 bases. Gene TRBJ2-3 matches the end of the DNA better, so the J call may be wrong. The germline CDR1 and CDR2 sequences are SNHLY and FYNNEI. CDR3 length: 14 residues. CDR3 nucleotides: TGTGCCAGCCTTAAGGGACAGGGCGGACATCCCCAGTATTTT. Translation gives CASLKGQGGHPQYF.

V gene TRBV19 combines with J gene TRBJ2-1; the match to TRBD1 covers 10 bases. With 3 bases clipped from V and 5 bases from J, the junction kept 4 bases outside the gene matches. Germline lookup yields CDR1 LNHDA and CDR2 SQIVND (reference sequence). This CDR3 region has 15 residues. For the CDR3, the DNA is TGTGCCAGTAGTATCCCGGGACAGGGGCACAATGAGCAGTTCTTC. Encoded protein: CASSIPGQGHNEQFF.

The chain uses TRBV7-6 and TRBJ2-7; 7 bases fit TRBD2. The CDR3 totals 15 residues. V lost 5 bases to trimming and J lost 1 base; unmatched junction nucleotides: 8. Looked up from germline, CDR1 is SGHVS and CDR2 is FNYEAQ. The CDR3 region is CASSPGGGGSYEQYF. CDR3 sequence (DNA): TGTGCCAGCAGCCCCGGTGGGGGGGGGTCCTACGAGCAGTACTTC.

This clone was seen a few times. The DNA of the CDR3 is TGTGCCAGCAGGCGGGGACAGGGGGAACTCTATGGCTACACCTTC. It specifies CASRRGQGELYGYTF. The chain recombines TRBV6-2 or TRBV6-3 with TRBJ1-2; TRBD1 matches 11 bases. Unmatched junction bases numbered 7, after V lost 6 bases and J lost 4 bases. This CDR3 contains 15 residues. The germline gives CDR1 MNHEY, CDR2 SVGEGT.

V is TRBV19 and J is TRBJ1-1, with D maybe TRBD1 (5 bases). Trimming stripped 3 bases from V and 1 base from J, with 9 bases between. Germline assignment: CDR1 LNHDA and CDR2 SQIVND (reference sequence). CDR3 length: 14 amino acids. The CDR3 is CASSIGARNTEAFF. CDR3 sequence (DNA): TGTGCCAGTAGTATTGGGGCTCGGAACACTGAAGCTTTCTTT.

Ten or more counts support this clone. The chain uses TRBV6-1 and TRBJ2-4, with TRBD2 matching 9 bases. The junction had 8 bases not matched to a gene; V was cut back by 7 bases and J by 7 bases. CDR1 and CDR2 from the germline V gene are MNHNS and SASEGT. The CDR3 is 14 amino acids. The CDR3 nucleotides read TGTGCCAGCATGGGTAGCGGGAGCCGGAACATTCAGTACTTC. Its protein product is CASMGSGSRNIQYF.